This T cell receptor beta chain stems from a study of cytotoxic CD8 clonotypes in ibrutinib-treated CLL. Background on the study: Collecting the response samples happened after a median about twelve months of treatment, with a range of 6 to 36.

The planned depth of sequencing spanned 1 in 200,000 to 1 in 1 million T cells. Sequenced by immunoSEQ multiplex PCR; TCRdb stores in-frame clones only, minus some. Counted here are about 310,000 clones, about 80% occurring once; the ten biggest clones make up over 6.5%. A note on this clone: Its antigen is not identified.

Study observations and caveats: Clonality showed a rise at ibrutinib response that reversed toward baseline at progression. Clonotypes that were public were uncommon, and they contracted or stayed stable on treatment.

Sequences were derived from PBMCs, sampled before ibrutinib treatment. The TCR originated in a human donor with chronic lymphocytic leukemia.

The CDR3: CASSLVGLDTQYF. DNA for the CDR3: TGTGCCAGCAGCTTAGTGGGTTTGGATACGCAGTATTTT. J is TRBJ2-3 and V is TRBV7-6; D is ambiguous. The length of the CDR3 is 13 residues. V was shortened by 1 base and J by 6 bases, with 8 bases between the two germline ends. Germline assignment: CDR1 SGHVS and CDR2 FNYEAQ.